Each of the 9 T cell receptor beta chains below was sequenced from the same sample in a study of monozygotic twins with inflammatory bowel disease (dated by TCRdb to the late 2010s). Receptor amplification or capture employed 5' RACE. The sample was run on an Illumina HiSeq 2500. After TCRdb reprocessed the reads, each CDR3 protein sequence was kept as one row, without DNA. The sample's records list approximately 400,000 distinct CDR3 sequences. Jointly, the top ten make up roughly 2.5% of the sample. What was sequenced was blood. The receptor source for this set is a human donor with ulcerative colitis or Crohn's disease, or a healthy co-twin of an affected twin (not recorded which).

This chain links TRBV20-1 with TRBJ1-6. This CDR3 contains 13 residues. Germline values: CDR1 DFQATT, CDR2 SNEGSKA (reference sequence). CDR3 sequence reads: CSASEGGSSPLHF.

The rearrangement uses TRBV19 and TRBJ2-7. This CDR3 has 12 residues. CDR1 is LNHDA and CDR2 is SQIVND in the germline V gene (reference sequence). The CDR3 reads CASSQSVSEQYF.

J is TRBJ1-2 and V is TRBV12-3 or TRBV12-4. The CDR3 has 15 amino acids. CDR3 loop: CASSLNPRWVYGYTF.

The chain has TRBV18 and TRBJ2-2; TCRdb's assignment of TRBD1 cannot be checked, as there is no DNA. CDR1 is KGHSH and CDR2 is LQKENI in the germline V gene. This CDR3 has 13 amino acids. The CDR3 reads CASSVKLGQVLFF.

The chain employs TRBV28 and TRBJ1-2; without DNA, the TCRdb call of TRBD1 cannot be checked. Germline-derived CDR1 and CDR2 are MDHEN and SYDVKM. This CDR3 has 12 amino acids. The CDR3 protein is CASRVQGMGYTF.

The chain employs TRBV6-7 and TRBJ1-6; TCRdb proposes TRBD1, but this gene call is untestable without DNA. TRBV6-7 is classed as an ORF, of uncertain function. The CDR3 covers 15 residues. This chain's CDR3 is CASSGKDRVGSPLHF.

The chain's CDR3 is CASSLGVVPSSEQYF. This chain joins TRBV7-6 and TRBJ2-7. Germline V gene lookup returns CDR1 SGHVS and CDR2 FNYEAQ. CDR3 size: 15 residues. The variable domain in full, completed from reference TRBV7-6 and TRBJ2-7, reads GAGVSQSPRYKVTKRGQDVALRCDPISGHVSLYWYRQALGQGPEFLTYFNYEAQQDKSGLPNDRFSAERPEGSISTLTIQRTEQRDSAMYRCASSLGVVPSSEQYFGPGTRLTVT.

This chain uses TRBV7-2 with TRBJ2-3; lacking DNA, the TRBD1 call made by TCRdb goes unchecked. Germline values: CDR1 SGHTA, CDR2 FQGNSA. CDR3 size: 15 residues. The CDR3 loop is CASSSTGGVTDTQYF.

The V gene is TRBV5-1, the J gene TRBJ2-7; TCRdb reports TRBD2, a call that lacks DNA to check it against. The CDR3 sequence is 17 residues long. Germline CDR1 reads SGHRS; CDR2 reads YFSETQ. CDR3 loop: CASSPRDSGSLMYEQYF.